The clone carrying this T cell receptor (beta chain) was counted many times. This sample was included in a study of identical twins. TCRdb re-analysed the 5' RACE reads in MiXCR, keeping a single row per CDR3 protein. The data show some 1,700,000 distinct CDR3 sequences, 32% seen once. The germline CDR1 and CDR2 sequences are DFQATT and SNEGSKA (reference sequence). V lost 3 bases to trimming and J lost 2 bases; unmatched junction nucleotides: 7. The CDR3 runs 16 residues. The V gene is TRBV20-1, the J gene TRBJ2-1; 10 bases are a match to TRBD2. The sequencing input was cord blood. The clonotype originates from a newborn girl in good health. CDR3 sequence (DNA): TGCAGTGCTAGTGATCGACTAGCGGGCGCCTACAATGAGCAGTTCTTC. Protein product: CSASDRLAGAYNEQFF.